This passage covers 25 T cell receptor beta chains from one sample sequenced in a study of tumor and adjacent non-tumor tissue in lung cancer. TCRbeta libraries were built with three rounds of nested PCR, modified from ARM-PCR. TCRdb redid the calling of the multiplex PCR reads with MiXCR, one entry per CDR3 protein. The table includes about 70,000 distinct CDR3 sequences, around three quarters detected once. The template was RNA from unsorted bulk tissue. The sample consisted of lung tumor tissue. These TCRs come from a man between 60 and 75 years old with non-small cell lung cancer.

With respect to this clonotype: This may come from a read error, since a much larger clone is one base off. The rearrangement links TRBV6-1 to TRBJ1-1; a possible D gene is TRBD1 (5 bases). This CDR3 has 13 amino acids. CDR1 is MNHNS, CDR2 SASEGT, per germline. The CDR3 region is CASASRVNTEASF. DNA of the CDR3: TGTGCCAGCGCCTCCAGGGTGAACACTGAAGCTTCCTTT.

With regard to this clonotype: No conserved phenylalanine or tryptophan is present at the end of the CDR3, so a read error is the likely explanation. This chain joins TRBV5-1 and TRBJ2-3; no firm D call. The CDR3 sequence is 13 residues long. Germline V lookup: CDR1 SGHRS, CDR2 YFSETQ. The CDR3: CASSLEFTDTQYS. The CDR3, as DNA: TGCGCCAGCAGTTTGGAGTTCACAGATACGCAGTATTCT.

This clonotype has ten or more counts. The V call is TRBV20-1, the J call TRBJ2-3; 8 positions match TRBD2. The CDR3 runs 14 residues. Trimming removed 5 bases from V and 0 bases from J; junction bases left unmatched: 4. Per the germline V gene, CDR1 is DFQATT and CDR2 is SNEGSKA (reference sequence). The chain's CDR3 is CSARVAGSTDTQYF. CDR3 nucleotide sequence: TGCAGTGCTCGTGTAGCGGGGAGCACAGATACGCAGTATTTT.

As to this clonotype: Germline and junction disagree at one end, which may indicate a read error. V gene TRBV5-6 combines with J gene TRBJ2-3, with 9 bases fitting TRBD2. CDR3 length equals 14 residues. CDR1 and CDR2 from the germline V gene are SGHDT and YYEEEE. DNA of the CDR3: TGTGCCAGCAGCTTTAGCGGGAGCACAGATATGCAGTACTTT. Translated: CASSFSGSTDMQYF. Together with reference TRBV5-6 and TRBJ2-3, the CDR3 gives the full variable domain: DAGVTQSPTHLIKTRGQQVTLRCSPKSGHDTVSWYQQALGQGPQFIFQYYEEEERQRGNFPDRFSGHQFPNYSSELNVNALLLGDSALYLCASSFSGSTDMQYFGPGTRLTVL.

The chain uses TRBV6-5 and TRBJ2-7; 7 bases are shared with TRBD1. V dropped 7 bases and J dropped 4; count of bases not matched to a gene: 10. The CDR3 length is 14 residues. Germline lookup yields CDR1 MNHEY and CDR2 SVGAGI. CDR3 sequence: CASKDIGGGYEQYF. The CDR3, as DNA: TGTGCCAGCAAAGATATAGGGGGCGGGTACGAGCAGTACTTC.

The CDR3 DNA is TGTGCCAGCAGTTACGGACAGGGTGGTAATTCATCTCTCCACTTT. Amino acids: CASSYGQGGNSSLHF. The rearrangement uses TRBV6-5 and TRBJ1-6, with 8 bases fitting TRBD1. V lost 2 bases to trimming and J lost 16 bases; unmatched junction nucleotides: 13. CDR3 length equals 15 residues. Germline lookup yields CDR1 MNHEY and CDR2 SVGAGI.

Only a few counts were recorded for this clonotype. The V call is TRBV5-1, the J call TRBJ2-1; possibly TRBD1 for D (5 bases). V lost 1 base to trimming and J lost 8 bases, with 16 bases between them. The CDR3 is made up of 15 amino acids. Germline lookup yields CDR1 SGHRS and CDR2 YFSETQ. The DNA for the CDR3 is TGCGCCAGCAGCTTGACGTGGACAAGTTGGGATGAGCAGTTCTTC. Translated: CASSLTWTSWDEQFF.

This clonotype was recorded at least ten times. This chain joins TRBV6-5 and TRBJ2-1; either TRBD1 or TRBD2 may fit D (6 bases each). With 2 bases removed from V and 10 bases from J, the gap between germline ends came to 18 bases. The CDR3 length is 15 residues. Germline-derived CDR1 and CDR2 are MNHEY and SVGAGI. CDR3 sequence reads: CASSYGGPEEGEQFF. Here the CDR3 DNA reads TGTGCCAGCAGTTACGGGGGGCCCGAGGAAGGGGAGCAGTTCTTC.

Worth noting for this clonotype: Its ends do not fully match the called genes, so a read error is possible. The rearrangement links TRBV6-1 to TRBJ2-7; possible D gene TRBD2, 5 bases. Germline assignment: CDR1 MNHNS and CDR2 SASEGT. The CDR3 covers 16 residues. This chain's CDR3 is CACSESVGEIFYEQYF. Here the CDR3 DNA reads TGTGCCTGCAGTGAGTCGGTCGGGGAGATCTTCTACGAGCAGTACTTC.

This clonotype was counted at least ten times. V usage is TRBV20-1 and J usage is TRBJ2-3, with 7 bases identical to TRBD2. V was pared by 4 bases and J by 5 bases, with 9 bases of the junction left unmatched. The CDR3 has 14 residues. CDR1 DFQATT and CDR2 SNEGSKA come from the germline V gene (reference sequence). The chain's CDR3 is CSAKIAGAGDTQYF. CDR3 sequence (DNA): TGCAGTGCTAAGATAGCGGGCGCGGGAGATACGCAGTATTTT.

This chain joins TRBV7-8 and TRBJ2-7, with 10 bases lining up with TRBD2. CDR3 length: 19 residues. V was clipped by 5 bases and J by 0 bases; unmatched bases: 16. Per germline, CDR1 SGHVS and CDR2 FQNEAQ. The CDR3 here is CASSPKGLALVPSSYEQYF. The CDR3 DNA sequence: TGTGCCAGCAGCCCGAAGGGACTAGCGTTGGTACCGAGCTCCTACGAGCAGTACTTC.

This clonotype was observed a handful of times. The junction does not match germline at one end; this may be a read error. The genes are TRBV11-3 and TRBJ2-2; a possible D gene is TRBD2 (5 bases). The CDR3 spans 14 residues. CDR1 is SGHNT, CDR2 YENEEA, per germline. The DNA of the CDR3 is TGTGCCAGCAGCTTAGCAGCCAACACCGGGGAGCCGCTTTTT. Translating it yields CASSLAANTGEPLF.

For this clonotype: This CDR3 fails to terminate in the conserved phenylalanine or tryptophan, so it likely reflects a read error. The CDR3 reads CASSPVLGGYTS. The CDR3 nucleotides read TGTGCCAGCTCACCGGTTCTCGGCGGCTACACCTCC. The V and J genes are TRBV18 and TRBJ1-2; D not certain. CDR3 size: 12 residues. CDR1 and CDR2 from the germline V gene are KGHSH and LQKENI. Between the trimmed V and J ends, which lost 3 bases and 8 bases, there was a span of 10 bases.

The sample holds a few counts of this clonotype. A read error may be the cause here, since a much bigger clone is one base away. Here the CDR3 omits its conserved ending phenylalanine or tryptophan, so a read error is the likely source. The chain uses TRBV6-5 and TRBJ1-2; 9 positions match TRBD1. V trimming: 2 bases; J trimming: 10 bases; junction bases outside the gene matches: 5. The CDR3 is 13 residues long. The germline V gene encodes CDR1 MNHEY and CDR2 SVGAGI. This chain's CDR3 is CASSYGTGSDYTY. The CDR3, as DNA: TGTGCCAGCAGTTACGGGACAGGGAGTGACTACACCTAC.

The chain links TRBV6-6 to TRBJ1-2; perhaps TRBD1 as D (5 bases). Germline-derived CDR1 and CDR2 are MNHNY and SVGAGI (reference sequence). This CDR3 region has 15 residues. V lost 1 base and J lost 6, with 15 bases in between. CDR3 in amino acids: CASSYLTKKGHGYTF. Here the CDR3 DNA reads TGTGCCAGCAGTTACTTGACTAAGAAGGGACATGGCTACACCTTC.

About this clonotype: A much larger clone lies one base from this, so it may be a read error. The chain is built from TRBV5-4 and TRBJ2-5; D might be TRBD1 or TRBD2, each matching 5 bases. Germline-derived CDR1 and CDR2 are SGHNT and YYREEE (reference sequence). V lost 6 bases to trimming and J lost 4 bases, with 13 bases between them. The CDR3 loop spans 13 amino acids. Here the CDR3 DNA reads TGTGCCAGCAACTTTCTGAGGGGAGAGACCCAGTACTTC. This encodes CASNFLRGETQYF.

Comments on this clonotype: Compared with germline, one end of the junction differs, possibly owing to a read error. This chain connects TRBV11-1 to TRBJ2-1; D is unresolved. The length of the CDR3 is 15 residues. The germline CDR1 and CDR2 sequences are SGHAT and FQDESV (reference sequence). The CDR3: CASSFDTYSINEQFF. The CDR3 bases are TGTGCCAGTAGCTTCGACACCTATAGCATCAATGAGCAGTTCTTC.

With respect to this clonotype: One end of the junction does not line up with germline, which may come from a read error. The chain employs TRBV6-1 and TRBJ1-5; possible D gene TRBD1, 5 bases. The germline CDR1 and CDR2 sequences are MNHNS and SASEGT. The CDR3 extends over 12 amino acids. CDR3 residues: CVSSVLGEPQHF. CDR3 DNA: TGTGTCAGCAGTGTTTTGGGGGAGCCCCAGCATTTT.

This clonotype was seen a handful of times. The junction departs from the called germline gene at one end, perhaps through a read error. This chain links TRBV20-1 with TRBJ1-1; weak D call: TRBD1 (5 bases). This CDR3 is 11 amino acids long. Germline CDR1 DFQATT, CDR2 SNEGSKA (reference sequence). DNA for the CDR3: TGCAGTCATGCAGGGAACAATGAAGCTTTCTTT. Translating it yields CSHAGNNEAFF.

As to this clonotype: One end of the junction varies from germline; a read error may be responsible. For the CDR3, the DNA is TGTGCCACCAGTGACGGGGGCGTACAAGAGGCCCAGTACTTC. It translates to CATSDGGVQEAQYF. The genes are TRBV24-1 and TRBJ2-5, with D perhaps matching TRBD1 or TRBD2 (6 bases each). CDR1 is KGHDR and CDR2 is SFDVKD in the germline V gene. The CDR3 is 14 residues long.

Concerning this clonotype itself: The CDR3 carries no conserved terminal phenylalanine or tryptophan, so it likely arises from a read error. This chain links TRBV20-1 with TRBJ2-5, with TRBD2 matching 7 bases. The CDR3 covers 14 residues. Per germline, CDR1 DFQATT and CDR2 SNEGSKA (reference sequence). CDR3 residues: CNARQRGVRETQYL. The CDR3 DNA sequence: TGCAATGCTAGACAGCGGGGAGTTAGGGAGACCCAGTACTTA.

As for this clonotype: An end of the junction does not agree with germline; a read error may underlie this. J is TRBJ1-3 and V is TRBV6-5; no clear D gene. This CDR3 is 15 amino acids long. Germline CDR1 MNHEY, CDR2 SVGAGI. CDR3 region: CASNYSRSPVNTIYF. CDR3 DNA sequence: TGTGCCAGCAATTACTCGAGGTCACCTGTAAACACCATATATTTT.

Notes on this clonotype: The junction does not match germline at one end; this may be a read error. Written as DNA, the CDR3 is TGCAGTACTCGTCAAGCGGGAGCCGGGAAGCTGTTTTTT. This gives the protein CSTRQAGAGKLFF. V usage is TRBV20-1 and J usage is TRBJ2-2, with 8 bases aligning to TRBD2. CDR3 length equals 13 residues. Germline CDR1 DFQATT, CDR2 SNEGSKA (reference sequence).

V usage is TRBV29-1 and J usage is TRBJ2-1, with D hard to call. V lost 5 bases and J lost 0, with 11 bases in between. This CDR3 contains 14 residues. The germline gives CDR1 SQVTM, CDR2 ANQGSEA. The CDR3 DNA is TGCAGCGTTCCCCTGATGGGCTCCTACAATGAGCAGTTCTTC. Protein sequence: CSVPLMGSYNEQFF.

The chain is built from TRBV7-8 and TRBJ2-7, with D perhaps TRBD1 (5 bases). CDR1 is SGHVS and CDR2 is FQNEAQ in the germline V gene. Trimming shortened V by 1 base and J by 6 bases, and 10 bases separated the two germline ends. CDR3 size: 13 residues. CDR3 region: CASSLDRPSEQYF. Written as DNA, the CDR3 is TGTGCCAGCAGCTTAGACAGGCCCTCCGAGCAGTACTTC. Full variable domain (rest looked up from reference TRBV7-8 and TRBJ2-7): GAGVSQSPRYKVAKRGQDVALRCDPISGHVSLFWYQQALGQGPEFLTYFQNEAQLDKSGLPSDRFFAERPEGSVSTLKIQRTQQEDSAVYLCASSLDRPSEQYFGPGTRLTVT.